This entry lists 25 T cell receptor beta chains sequenced from one sample in a study of cytomegalovirus exposure and HLA in healthy donors. PCR employed 60 Vbeta and 13 Jbeta primers. Here immunoSEQ multiplex PCR was the method, and the copy in TCRdb shows in-frame clones only, minus some. This sample yields 110,000 or so clones, of which about four fifths are seen a single time; 1% to 1.5% belongs to the top ten. Input material: PBMCs. The receptors derive from a man under 40 in good health and CMV-seronegative.

The V and J genes are TRBV29-1 and TRBJ1-4, with TRBD1 matching over 7 bases. This CDR3 is built from 14 residues. Trimming at V came to 1 base and at J to 8 bases, leaving 7 bases not matched to a gene. The germline gives CDR1 SQVTM, CDR2 ANQGSEA. The CDR3 loop reads CSVEVPGGSEKLFF. In DNA, the CDR3 is TGCAGCGTTGAAGTACCAGGGGGAAGCGAAAAACTGTTTTTT.

This chain uses TRBV13 with TRBJ2-1; TRBD2 matches 9 bases. V was clipped by 5 bases and J by 4 bases; unmatched bases: 9. There are 16 residues in the CDR3. The germline V gene encodes CDR1 PRHDT and CDR2 FYEKMQ (reference sequence). CDR3 coding DNA: TGTGCCAGCAGCCACCGGGTAGCGGGGGTGTACAATGAGCAGTTCTTC. Amino acid sequence: CASSHRVAGVYNEQFF.

This chain connects TRBV5-1 to TRBJ2-1, with D perhaps TRBD1 (6 bases). CDR3 length: 16 residues. The germline V gene has CDR1 SGHRS and CDR2 YFSETQ. Trimming pared 4 bases from V and 2 bases from J, leaving 16 bases between. CDR3 DNA sequence: TGCGCCAGCAGCGCTACAGGGCTTCAGACCTACAATGAGCAGTTCTTC. It is translated as CASSATGLQTYNEQFF. The full variable domain, completed using reference TRBV5-1 and TRBJ2-1, is KAGVTQTPRYLIKTRGQQVTLSCSPISGHRSVSWYQQTPGQGLQFLFEYFSETQRNKGNFPGRFSGRQFSNSRSEMNVSTLELGDSALYLCASSATGLQTYNEQFFGPGTRLTVL.

The gene calls are TRBV9 and TRBJ1-1; 10 bases are a match to TRBD1. The CDR3 sequence is 15 residues long. Germline values: CDR1 SGDLS, CDR2 YYNGEE. The V gene end was trimmed by 0 bases and the J gene end by 3 bases; junction bases not matched to a gene: 2. CDR3 loop: CASSVGQGADTEAFF. In DNA form, the CDR3 reads TGTGCCAGCAGCGTAGGACAGGGGGCGGACACTGAAGCTTTCTTT.

About this clone itself: This sample also contains other DNA sequences that code for the same CDR3. This rearrangement joins TRBV5-6 to TRBJ2-7; D unclear. Looked up from germline, CDR1 is SGHDT and CDR2 is YYEEEE. The V end was cut by 0 bases, the J end by 4 bases, with 5 bases between. The CDR3 is 12 amino acids. The CDR3 DNA sequence: TGTGCCAGCAGCTTGGTGTCGTACGAGCAGTACTTC. Encoded protein: CASSLVSYEQYF.

The chain employs TRBV10-3 and TRBJ1-6; 7 positions agree with TRBD1. The CDR3 totals 14 residues. Germline CDR1 reads ENHRY; CDR2 reads SYGVKD. V dropped 7 bases and J dropped 5; count of bases not matched to a gene: 5. CDR3 nucleotides: TGTGCCATCACCAGGGACAGTAATAATTCACCCCTCCACTTT. Translated, it gives CAITRDSNNSPLHF.

V is TRBV27 and J is TRBJ1-2, with D perhaps TRBD1 (5 bases). V lost 2 bases to trimming and J lost 4 bases, with 14 bases between them. CDR1 MNHEY and CDR2 SMNVEV come from the germline V gene (reference sequence). The CDR3 is 15 residues long. The CDR3 is CASSLIPSDSYGYTF. The CDR3 DNA reads TGTGCCAGCAGTTTAATCCCTTCTGACAGCTATGGCTACACCTTC.

The J gene is TRBJ1-1, the V gene TRBV6-5, with 8 bases that match TRBD1. Unmatched junction bases numbered 11, after V lost 6 bases and J lost 8 bases. The V gene's germline CDR1 is MNHEY and CDR2 SVGAGI. This CDR3 has 14 residues. This CDR3 reads CASRPTPGGKEAFF. CDR3 nucleotides: TGTGCCAGCAGACCTACACCAGGGGGCAAAGAAGCTTTCTTT.

Here the CDR3 reads CASSLREGRSYNEQFF. The CDR3 DNA follows: TGTGCCAGCAGCCTACGGGAGGGCCGCTCCTACAATGAGCAGTTCTTC. This chain joins TRBV5-4 and TRBJ2-1; 8 bases map to TRBD2. CDR1 and CDR2 from the germline V gene are SGHNT and YYREEE (reference sequence). The J segment lost 0 bases and the V segment lost 4 bases, leaving 6 bases of the junction unmatched. CDR3 size: 16 residues. Combining the CDR3 with reference TRBV5-4 and TRBJ2-1 gives the whole variable domain ETGVTQSPTHLIKTRGQQVTLRCSSQSGHNTVSWYQQALGQGPQFIFQYYREEENGRGNFPPRFSGLQFPNYSSELNVNALELDDSALYLCASSLREGRSYNEQFFGPGTRLTVL.

This rearrangement joins TRBV30 to TRBJ1-3; D is unresolved. CDR3 length: 15 residues. The germline V gene encodes CDR1 GTSNPN and CDR2 SVGIG (reference sequence). Deletions cut 1 base from V and 0 bases from J, with 10 bases between. In DNA form, the CDR3 reads TGTGCCTGGAGTGGGTTACAGAACTCTGGAAACACCATATATTTT. Protein sequence: CAWSGLQNSGNTIYF.

V usage is TRBV19 and J usage is TRBJ1-2; D not certain. This CDR3 contains 13 residues. CDR1 is LNHDA and CDR2 is SQIVND in the germline V gene (reference sequence). V shed 3 bases and J shed 3 bases, with 8 bases lying between them. In DNA form, the CDR3 reads TGTGCCAGTAGTATTAGCGGGGACTATGGCTACACCTTC. This gives the protein CASSISGDYGYTF.

The V call is TRBV5-1, the J call TRBJ2-7; TRBD2 agrees at 12 bases. Germline loops: CDR1 SGHRS, CDR2 YFSETQ. The V gene end was trimmed by 1 base and the J gene end by 2 bases; junction bases not matched to a gene: 7. The CDR3 is made up of 17 amino acids. In DNA form, the CDR3 reads TGCGCCAGCAGCTTGTTCGGCCTAGCGGGAGGGACCTACGAGCAGTACTTC. This gives the protein CASSLFGLAGGTYEQYF.

The chain recombines TRBV27 with TRBJ2-2; tentative D call: TRBD1 (5 bases). This CDR3 region has 14 residues. Trimming shortened V by 6 bases and J by 4 bases, and 12 bases separated the two germline ends. Germline V gene sequence: CDR1 MNHEY, CDR2 SMNVEV (reference sequence). CDR3 nucleotides: TGTGCCAGCAGACAGGAAAAGCTCACCGGGGAGCTGTTTTTT. Amino acid sequence: CASRQEKLTGELFF.

The V and J genes are TRBV2 and TRBJ2-3, with TRBD2 identical over 12 bases. Germline CDR1 is SNHLY and CDR2 is FYNNEI. The CDR3 length is 16 residues. V was clipped by 5 bases and J by 2 bases; unmatched bases: 5. In DNA, the CDR3 is TGTGCCAGCAGTCCCTGGACTAGCGGGACCACAGATACGCAGTATTTT. Encoded protein: CASSPWTSGTTDTQYF.

This chain joins TRBV9 and TRBJ1-1; TRBD1 is a possible D gene (6 bases). The CDR3 spans 13 residues. V dropped 4 bases and J dropped 8 bases, with 15 bases sitting between them. Germline loops: CDR1 SGDLS, CDR2 YYNGEE. The CDR3 spells CASSLQGGLEAFF. CDR3 DNA sequence: TGTGCCAGCAGCCTACAGGGTGGGCTCGAAGCTTTCTTT.

The V gene is TRBV7-6, the J gene TRBJ2-7; 10 bases fit TRBD2. Germline trimming cut 0 bases from V and 0 bases from J; bases unmatched to any gene: 17. CDR1 and CDR2 (germline): SGHVS, FNYEAQ. This CDR3 spans 21 amino acids. For the CDR3, the DNA is TGTGCCAGCAGCTTAGCGGGACTAGCGAGCTTTGAGGGATTCAGCTCCTACGAGCAGTACTTC. It encodes CASSLAGLASFEGFSSYEQYF.

The gene calls are TRBV11-2 and TRBJ1-4, with 7 bases lining up with TRBD1. CDR1 is SGHAT, CDR2 FQNNGV, per germline. The J segment lost 8 bases and the V segment lost 5 bases, leaving 2 bases of the junction unmatched. This CDR3 has 12 residues. The CDR3 nucleotides read TGTGCCAGCAGCGACAGGGTGGAAAAACTGTTTTTT. Encoded protein: CASSDRVEKLFF.

This rearrangement joins TRBV6-5 to TRBJ1-2, with a weak D call TRBD1 (6 bases). The V and J ends lost 3 bases and 6 bases respectively, with 14 bases between them. The CDR3 extends over 14 amino acids. Germline assignment: CDR1 MNHEY and CDR2 SVGAGI. CDR3 sequence reads: CASSYTGRSNGYTF. As DNA, the CDR3 is TGTGCCAGCAGTTATACAGGGCGGAGTAATGGCTACACCTTC.

This chain links TRBV7-2 with TRBJ1-3; D perhaps matches TRBD1 (5 bases). The V gene lost 5 bases and the J gene lost 0 bases, with 11 bases spanning the gap. The CDR3 is 15 residues long. CDR1 and CDR2 from the germline V gene are SGHTA and FQGNSA. CDR3 protein: CASSPYGGSGNTIYF. The CDR3 bases are TGTGCCAGCAGCCCCTACGGGGGCTCTGGAAACACCATATATTTT.

V gene TRBV19 combines with J gene TRBJ1-1, with 7 bases aligning to TRBD1. V lost 0 bases and J lost 2; bases outside the gene matches: 3. In germline, CDR1 is LNHDA, CDR2 SQIVND (reference sequence). The CDR3 totals 15 residues. The CDR3 bases are TGTGCCAGTAGTATAGAGCCAGGGGGAAACACTGAAGCTTTCTTT. Its translation is CASSIEPGGNTEAFF.

The genes are TRBV27 and TRBJ2-7; D perhaps matches TRBD2 (5 bases). The CDR3 spans 13 residues. Germline CDR1 reads MNHEY; CDR2 reads SMNVEV (reference sequence). The ends were cut back, 1 base at V and 6 bases at J, with 10 bases in the middle. CDR3 sequence (DNA): TGTGCCAGCAGTTTATTAAGAGGGTCCGAGCAGTACTTC. This translates into CASSLLRGSEQYF.

The chain uses TRBV19 and TRBJ2-1; D perhaps matches TRBD1 (5 bases). This CDR3 is built from 15 residues. Trimming left V 1 base short and J 10 bases short, with 17 bases between. Germline V gives CDR1 LNHDA, CDR2 SQIVND (reference sequence). The CDR3 DNA sequence: TGTGCCAGTAGTATAGTAGGGTTTGGGGCCCGGGAGCAGTTCTTC. Protein: CASSIVGFGAREQFF.

This chain joins TRBV10-1 and TRBJ2-5; 11 positions match TRBD2. The CDR3 is made up of 17 amino acids. Trimming at V came to 0 bases and at J to 6 bases, leaving 9 bases not matched to a gene. Germline V gene data show CDR1 as WNHNN and CDR2 as SYGVQD (reference sequence). In DNA form, the CDR3 reads TGCGCCAGCAGTGAGTCGATGCTAGCGGGAGGCCTGAAGACCCAGTACTTC. Its protein product is CASSESMLAGGLKTQYF.

The rearrangement joins TRBV6-6 to TRBJ2-2, with a possible D match to TRBD2 (5 bases). Germline values: CDR1 MNHNY, CDR2 SVGAGI (reference sequence). This CDR3 contains 15 residues. V was pared by 7 bases and J by 4 bases, with 16 bases between. The CDR3 region is CASTHREPLTGELFF. In DNA, the CDR3 is TGTGCCAGCACCCACCGGGAACCTCTCACCGGGGAGCTGTTTTTT.

V and J are TRBV4-3 and TRBJ2-3; TRBD1 might be the D (7 bases). The CDR3 runs to 15 residues. V was trimmed by 1 base and J by 1 base, leaving 9 bases between them. Germline V CDR1 and CDR2: LGHNA, YSLEER. The DNA for the CDR3 is TGCGCCAGCAGCCAAGGCAGGGGGGGCACAGATACGCAGTATTTT. As protein: CASSQGRGGTDTQYF.